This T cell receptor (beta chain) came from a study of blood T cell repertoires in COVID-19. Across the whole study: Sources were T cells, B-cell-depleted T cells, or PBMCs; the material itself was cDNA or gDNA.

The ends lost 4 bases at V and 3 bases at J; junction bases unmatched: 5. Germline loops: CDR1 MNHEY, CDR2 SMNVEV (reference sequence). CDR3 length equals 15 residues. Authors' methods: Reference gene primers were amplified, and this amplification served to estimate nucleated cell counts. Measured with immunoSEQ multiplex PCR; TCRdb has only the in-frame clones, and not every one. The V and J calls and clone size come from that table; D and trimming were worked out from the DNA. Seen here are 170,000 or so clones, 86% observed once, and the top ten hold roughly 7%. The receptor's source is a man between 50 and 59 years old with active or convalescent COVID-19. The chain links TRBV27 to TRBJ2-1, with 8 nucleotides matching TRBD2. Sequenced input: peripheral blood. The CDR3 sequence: CASSSVLAVYNEQFF. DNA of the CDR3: TGTGCCAGCAGTTCAGTACTAGCGGTCTACAATGAGCAGTTCTTC.